Presented here are 23 T cell receptor beta chains from one specimen sequenced in a study of blood T cell repertoires in COVID-19 (dated by TCRdb to 2018 to 2021). The protocol used for the library was the immunoSEQ multiplex PCR assay. Imported from immuneACCESS, the table was reduced by TCRdb to in-frame sequences with V and J called. These copies leave out some clones; in studies compared against another copy, an unresolved V gene accounts for under half, and the cause of the remainder is not known. The sample table contains approximately 190,000 clones; only one count was recorded for under 90% of them. Clones ranked in the top ten supply about 6.9% of the sample. Sequenced sample: peripheral blood. The receptors shown here come from a man aged 55 to 70 with acute or convalescent COVID-19.

V is TRBV2 and J is TRBJ2-2; 7 nucleotides agree with TRBD1. Germline CDR1 is SNHLY and CDR2 is FYNNEI. CDR3 length: 14 amino acids. V lost 7 bases to trimming and J lost 7 bases; unmatched junction nucleotides: 9. The CDR3 region is CASKKGGAVGELFF. DNA for the CDR3: TGTGCCAGCAAAAAAGGGGGCGCCGTCGGGGAGCTGTTTTTT.

The rearrangement joins TRBV19 to TRBJ2-7, with 7 nucleotides matching TRBD2. The CDR3 is 18 amino acids. Germline values: CDR1 LNHDA, CDR2 SQIVND (reference sequence). J gave up 4 bases and V 5 bases, and 20 bases lay outside the gene matches. In DNA form, the CDR3 reads TGTGCCAGTAGTGGACTATACGGCTCGGCTAGCGGACTATACGAGCAGTACTTC. Residues: CASSGLYGSASGLYEQYF.

The chain carries TRBV2 and TRBJ2-7; perhaps TRBD1 as D (6 bases). V was shortened by 7 bases and J by 0 bases, with 16 bases between the two germline ends. Germline CDR1 is SNHLY and CDR2 is FYNNEI. The CDR3 runs 15 residues. Here the CDR3 reads CASTILGQRSYEQYF. The CDR3 region has the DNA TGTGCCAGCACTATATTAGGACAGCGCTCCTACGAGCAGTACTTC.

The chain has TRBV10-3 and TRBJ1-3, with no clear D. Per germline, CDR1 ENHRY and CDR2 SYGVKD. This CDR3 contains 11 residues. V was cut by 2 bases and J by 10 bases, with 6 bases left in between. CDR3 coding DNA: TGTGCCATCAGTGAGACCAGGACCATATATTTT. Its translation: CAISETRTIYF.

The chain carries TRBV30 and TRBJ2-7, with 8 bases fitting TRBD1. The CDR3 sequence is 13 residues long. Germline V CDR1 and CDR2: GTSNPN, SVGIG (reference sequence). Trimming at V came to 6 bases and at J to 3 bases, leaving 7 bases not matched to a gene. The CDR3 DNA reads TGTGCCTGTAACTGGGACAGGAGCTACGAGCAGTACTTC. Translated, it gives CACNWDRSYEQYF.

The chain combines TRBV2 with TRBJ1-3; D remains unclear. This CDR3 is 12 amino acids long. Germline V CDR1 and CDR2: SNHLY, FYNNEI. The V gene lost 8 bases and the J gene lost 4 bases, with 9 bases spanning the gap. CDR3 amino acids: CASGLEGNTIYF. CDR3 nucleotide sequence: TGTGCCAGCGGTCTGGAGGGAAACACCATATATTTT.

Written as DNA, the CDR3 is TGTGCCAGCAGCTTAAGTAGCCGGTACGGGAACACTGAAGCTTTCTTT. Protein: CASSLSSRYGNTEAFF. The chain is built from TRBV7-3 and TRBJ1-1; D remains ambiguous. V lost 1 base to trimming and J lost 1 base, with 13 bases between them. The CDR3 covers 16 residues. In germline, CDR1 is SGHTA, CDR2 FQGTGA.

The chain carries TRBV9 and TRBJ1-2; D is perhaps TRBD1 (6 bases). Germline V lookup: CDR1 SGDLS, CDR2 YYNGEE. Deletions cut 0 bases from V and 8 bases from J, with 14 bases between. The CDR3 contains 14 residues. CDR3: CASSVATGTGGYTF. DNA for the CDR3: TGTGCCAGCAGCGTAGCAACAGGGACCGGGGGCTACACCTTC.

The chain uses TRBV2 and TRBJ2-1, with 7 bases aligning to TRBD2. There are 13 residues in the CDR3. V shed 3 bases and J 9 bases; nucleotides not matched to a gene: 5. Germline values: CDR1 SNHLY, CDR2 FYNNEI. CDR3 sequence reads: CASSDRTRGEQFF. The CDR3 bases are TGTGCCAGCAGTGACCGGACTAGGGGTGAGCAGTTCTTC.

V is TRBV5-4 and J is TRBJ2-1; 9 nucleotides agree with TRBD2. Looked up from germline, CDR1 is SGHNT and CDR2 is YYREEE (reference sequence). CDR3 length equals 15 residues. The junction had 0 bases not matched to a gene; V was cut back by 2 bases and J by 0 bases. CDR3 nucleotide sequence: TGTGCCAGCAGCTTTAGCGGGAGCTCCTACAATGAGCAGTTCTTC. Protein product: CASSFSGSSYNEQFF.

This clone was detected only a few times. The chain recombines TRBV19 with TRBJ2-1; 9 bases are shared with TRBD1. V dropped 5 bases and J dropped 4; count of bases not matched to a gene: 15. The CDR3 is 18 residues long. Germline V gives CDR1 LNHDA, CDR2 SQIVND (reference sequence). The CDR3 reads CASSPTERWGTGYNEQFF. DNA for the CDR3: TGTGCCAGTAGTCCCACGGAGAGGTGGGGGACAGGGTACAATGAGCAGTTCTTC.

Regarding this clone: Additional DNA sequences in this sample encode the identical CDR3. The V and J genes are TRBV2 and TRBJ1-3; D possibly corresponds to TRBD1 (5 bases). The CDR3 covers 13 residues. The germline V gene has CDR1 SNHLY and CDR2 FYNNEI. V gave up 7 bases and J gave up 1 base, with 8 bases separating them. CDR3: CASTGLSGNTIYF. DNA for the CDR3: TGTGCCAGCACAGGGTTATCTGGAAACACCATATATTTT.

The V gene is TRBV11-3, the J gene TRBJ2-2; a possible D gene is TRBD1 (5 bases). V was clipped by 5 bases and J by 5 bases, with 12 bases between them. Germline assignment: CDR1 SGHNT and CDR2 YENEEA. The CDR3 covers 14 residues. The CDR3 nucleotides are TGTGCCAGCAGCCCCGCATCAGGGACCGGGGAGCTGTTTTTT. Encoded protein: CASSPASGTGELFF.

This clone appeared a single time. The chain links TRBV24-1 to TRBJ2-3; D is unresolved. The CDR3 covers 17 residues. CDR1 is KGHDR and CDR2 is SFDVKD in the germline V gene. With 0 bases removed from V and 8 bases from J, the gap between germline ends came to 20 bases. The CDR3 loop is CATSDLMTGSSTSTQYF. The CDR3 DNA is TGTGCCACCAGTGATTTGATGACCGGGTCCTCTACCTCTACGCAGTATTTT.

The chain has TRBV6-5 and TRBJ1-5, with a weak D call TRBD1 (5 bases). In germline, CDR1 is MNHEY, CDR2 SVGAGI. This CDR3 contains 14 residues. The CDR3: CATNTGYSNQPQHF. CDR3 nucleotide sequence: TGTGCTACAAACACAGGATATAGCAATCAGCCCCAGCATTTT.

Here the CDR3 DNA reads TGCAGCGTTGCGCAGGACAGGGGACCCACTGAAGCTTTCTTT. Translated, it gives CSVAQDRGPTEAFF. The chain is built from TRBV29-1 and TRBJ1-1, with TRBD1 matching 9 bases. This CDR3 contains 14 residues. The V and J ends lost 4 bases and 4 bases, in that order; junction bases with no gene match: 7. CDR1 is SQVTM and CDR2 is ANQGSEA in the germline V gene. The variable domain in full, with the rest retrieved from reference TRBV29-1 and TRBJ1-1, is SAVISQKPSRDICQRGTSLTIQCQVDSQVTMMFWYRQQPGQSLTLIATANQGSEATYESGFVIDKFPISRPNLTFSTLTVSNMSPEDSSIYLCSVAQDRGPTEAFFGQGTRLTVV.

The chain joins TRBV7-9 to TRBJ2-1; a weak D match, TRBD2 (6 bases). Germline lookup yields CDR1 SEHNR and CDR2 FQNEAQ (reference sequence). The CDR3 runs 12 residues. Trimming removed 5 bases at V and 15 bases at J, with 17 bases between. The CDR3 reads CASSGTGGIRFF. The CDR3 bases are TGTGCCAGCAGCGGGACGGGCGGGATTCGGTTCTTC.

The rearrangement links TRBV19 to TRBJ2-1, with D possibly TRBD1 on 5 matching bases. This CDR3 spans 16 amino acids. Germline CDR1 LNHDA, CDR2 SQIVND (reference sequence). Deletions cut 4 bases from V and 2 bases from J, with 15 bases between. CDR3 protein: CASSRGGQRTYNEQFF. The CDR3 DNA reads as TGTGCCAGTAGTAGGGGCGGCCAGCGAACCTACAATGAGCAGTTCTTC.

The V and J genes are TRBV5-1 and TRBJ1-2; 8 bases are shared with TRBD1. This CDR3 has 17 amino acids. Per the germline V gene, CDR1 is SGHRS and CDR2 is YFSETQ. V lost 0 bases to trimming and J lost 3 bases; unmatched junction nucleotides: 10. The CDR3 DNA reads TGCGCCAGCAGCTTGGGGACAGGGATGGCCGGAGACTATGGCTACACCTTC. Encoded protein: CASSLGTGMAGDYGYTF.

V is TRBV18 and J is TRBJ2-5; TRBD2 matches at 13 bases. Germline V gives CDR1 KGHSH, CDR2 LQKENI. This CDR3 region has 16 residues. Trimming removed 3 bases from V and 9 bases from J; junction bases left unmatched: 10. The CDR3 is CASSPPGTSGERPQYF. DNA for the CDR3: TGTGCCAGCTCACCCCCAGGGACTAGCGGGGAGAGGCCCCAGTACTTC.

J is TRBJ2-7 and V is TRBV30, with TRBD2 matching 9 bases. CDR1 and CDR2 from the germline V gene are GTSNPN and SVGIG (reference sequence). The CDR3 spans 17 residues. Trimming cost V 0 bases and J 2 bases; bases outside gene matches: 11. The CDR3 nucleotides are TGTGCCTGGAGTGTACGATCACTAGCGGGTGCCCCCTACGAGCAGTACTTC. Translation: CAWSVRSLAGAPYEQYF.

The chain combines TRBV5-8 with TRBJ2-1, with TRBD1 matching over 7 bases. The germline gives CDR1 SGHTS, CDR2 YDEGEE. The CDR3 spans 13 residues. J gave up 7 bases and V 0 bases, and 1 base lay outside the gene matches. This CDR3 is CASSLGRGNEQFF. CDR3 DNA sequence: TGTGCCAGCAGCTTGGGCAGGGGGAATGAGCAGTTCTTC.

This clone has a single count. This chain links TRBV5-1 with TRBJ2-5; 7 positions agree with TRBD1. V gave up 3 bases and J gave up 2 bases; unmatched junction bases: 4. Germline CDR1 and CDR2: SGHRS and YFSETQ. The CDR3 runs to 14 residues. This CDR3 reads CASSSRTGQETQYF. The CDR3 coding sequence is TGCGCCAGCAGCTCGCGGACAGGTCAAGAGACCCAGTACTTC.